One and the same sample provided the 28 T cell receptor beta chains below, sequenced in a study of cytomegalovirus exposure and HLA in healthy donors. Vbeta (60) and Jbeta (13) primers were used in the PCR. Clones were sequenced by immunoSEQ multiplex PCR, and TCRdb holds only the in-frame ones, with some missing. The sample holds under 200,000 clones, less than 90% seen once. Sequencing was done on a sample of PBMCs. These receptor sequences come from a man in his late teens or twenties in good health and CMV-seronegative.

This chain links TRBV19 with TRBJ1-1, with 7 bases identical to TRBD1. The germline CDR1 and CDR2 sequences are LNHDA and SQIVND (reference sequence). This CDR3 is 14 amino acids long. The trim removed 3 bases at V and 8 bases at J, leaving 9 bases unmatched. The CDR3 DNA sequence: TGTGCCAGTAGTATCCAGACAGGGAACGGCGAAGCTTTCTTT. Encoded protein: CASSIQTGNGEAFF.

The V call is TRBV2, the J call TRBJ2-7, with 13 bases lining up with TRBD2. J was trimmed by 5 bases and V by 6 bases; bases with no gene match: 7. The germline CDR1 and CDR2 sequences are SNHLY and FYNNEI. CDR3 length: 15 residues. In DNA form, the CDR3 reads TGTGCCAGCAGGCGACTAGCGGGAGGTAGTGACGAGCAGTACTTC. Translated, it gives CASRRLAGGSDEQYF. The whole variable domain, filled in from reference TRBV2 and TRBJ2-7, reads EPEVTQTPSHQVTQMGQEVILRCVPISNHLYFYWYRQILGQKVEFLVSFYNNEISEKSEIFDDQFSVERPDGSNFTLKIRSTKLEDSAMYFCASRRLAGGSDEQYFGPGTRLTVT.

J is TRBJ2-2 and V is TRBV11-2; D is unresolved. Trimming shortened V by 4 bases and J by 3 bases, and 3 bases separated the two germline ends. CDR1 is SGHAT, CDR2 FQNNGV, per germline. This CDR3 contains 12 residues. The CDR3, as DNA: TGTGCCAGCAGCTCGGACACCGGGGAGCTGTTTTTT. It yields the protein CASSSDTGELFF.

The gene calls are TRBV27 and TRBJ1-6; D gene uncertain. Germline values: CDR1 MNHEY, CDR2 SMNVEV (reference sequence). Trimming cost V 4 bases and J 14 bases, with 21 bases left between them. CDR3 length: 15 residues. In nucleotides, the CDR3 is TGTGCCAGCAGTTCGACGGCAGGCAGACACGGGGCCCTCCACTTT. This sequence encodes CASSSTAGRHGALHF.

V gene TRBV27 combines with J gene TRBJ1-5; D unclear. Germline lookup yields CDR1 MNHEY and CDR2 SMNVEV (reference sequence). The CDR3 length is 19 residues. Trimming took 3 bases from V and 0 from J, leaving 21 bases between them. CDR3 coding DNA: TGTGCCAGCAGTTTTTTTGGCCTTTCGAGGCCCTATAGCAATCAGCCCCAGCATTTT. Amino acid sequence: CASSFFGLSRPYSNQPQHF.

V is TRBV5-1 and J is TRBJ1-2, with D possibly being TRBD1 (6 bases). In germline, CDR1 is SGHRS, CDR2 YFSETQ. The V end lost 4 bases, the J end lost 7 bases, and 14 bases lay between the germline ends. CDR3 length: 13 amino acids. CDR3 DNA: TGCGCCAGCAGCCCCCGGACAGCTGGTGGCTACACCTTC. Amino acid sequence: CASSPRTAGGYTF.

The genes are TRBV6-6 and TRBJ1-1; possibly TRBD1 for D (5 bases). The CDR3 length is 14 residues. CDR1 is MNHNY, CDR2 SVGAGI, per germline (reference sequence). Trimming stripped 6 bases from V and 6 bases from J, with 17 bases between. CDR3 nucleotides: TGTGCCAGCAGCGAACGTTCGGGGGTCTCTGAAGCTTTCTTT. It codes for CASSERSGVSEAFF.

V is TRBV5-4 and J is TRBJ2-5; tentative D call: TRBD1 (6 bases). Germline loops: CDR1 SGHNT, CDR2 YYREEE (reference sequence). The CDR3 runs 13 residues. V was trimmed by 4 bases and J by 5 bases, leaving 12 bases between them. CDR3 sequence (DNA): TGTGCCAGCAGCATTAACAGGGCTGAGACCCAGTACTTC. Its protein is CASSINRAETQYF.

The chain is built from TRBV13 and TRBJ2-2, with 8 positions matching TRBD1. This CDR3 comprises 14 residues. The V and J ends lost 7 bases and 7 bases, in that order; junction bases with no gene match: 8. Germline V lookup: CDR1 PRHDT, CDR2 FYEKMQ (reference sequence). In nucleotides, the CDR3 is TGTGCCAGCACCTCCCAGGGGGCGGTCGGGGAGCTGTTTTTT. Residues: CASTSQGAVGELFF. Using reference TRBV13 and TRBJ2-2 for the parts outside the CDR3, the full variable domain is AAGVIQSPRHLIKEKRETATLKCYPIPRHDTVYWYQQGPGQDPQFLISFYEKMQSDKGSIPDRFSAQQFSDYHSELNMSSLELGDSALYFCASTSQGAVGELFFGEGSRLTVL.

This chain links TRBV9 with TRBJ2-1, with 11 bases identical to TRBD1. The length of the CDR3 is 16 residues. Trimming cost V 0 bases and J 8 bases; bases outside gene matches: 7. CDR1 is SGDLS, CDR2 YYNGEE, per germline. In DNA form, the CDR3 reads TGTGCCAGCAGCGTAGCCGGGACAGGGGGTATGGATGAGCAGTTCTTC. This sequence encodes CASSVAGTGGMDEQFF.

A few counts support this clone. The rearrangement links TRBV7-9 to TRBJ1-6, with D perhaps matching TRBD1 (6 bases). CDR1 is SEHNR and CDR2 is FQNEAQ in the germline V gene (reference sequence). The CDR3 runs to 17 residues. Deletions cut 4 bases from V and 9 bases from J, with 22 bases between. The DNA of the CDR3 is TGTGCCAGCAGCTCCCCCGGCGTTGCAGGGGTGGCTTCACCCCTCCACTTT. This encodes CASSSPGVAGVASPLHF.

This clone was seen a handful of times. Here the CDR3 reads CASSLVGASGSNEQFF. For the CDR3, the DNA is TGCGCCAGCAGCTTGGTCGGGGCTAGCGGGAGCAATGAGCAGTTCTTC. V gene TRBV5-1 combines with J gene TRBJ2-1, with 10 positions matching TRBD2. The CDR3 sequence is 16 residues long. CDR1 and CDR2 from the germline V gene are SGHRS and YFSETQ. The trim removed 0 bases at V and 6 bases at J, leaving 6 bases unmatched.

The chain combines TRBV19 with TRBJ2-7, with D perhaps TRBD1 (5 bases). There are 13 residues in the CDR3. Germline V gives CDR1 LNHDA, CDR2 SQIVND (reference sequence). V was clipped by 5 bases and J by 5 bases, with 13 bases between them. CDR3 sequence reads: CASSVQGEDEQYF. The CDR3 DNA is TGTGCCAGTAGTGTGCAGGGTGAGGACGAGCAGTACTTC.

The V call is TRBV30, the J call TRBJ1-5; possible D gene TRBD1, 5 bases. The germline gives CDR1 GTSNPN, CDR2 SVGIG (reference sequence). The CDR3 runs 13 residues. The ends were cut back, 3 bases at V and 2 bases at J, with 8 bases in the middle. DNA for the CDR3: TGTGCCTGGAGCGGGGGTGGCAATCAGCCCCAGCATTTT. The encoded protein is CAWSGGGNQPQHF.

CDR3 residues: CASRSLRGGTGELFF. For the CDR3, the DNA is TGTGCCAGCAGATCACTACGAGGTGGCACCGGGGAGCTGTTTTTT. J is TRBJ2-2 and V is TRBV27; D unclear. Germline V lookup: CDR1 MNHEY, CDR2 SMNVEV (reference sequence). The CDR3 length is 15 residues. Trimming took off 6 bases at V and 4 bases at J, with 15 bases between the two ends.

The CDR3 here is CASRSPGYSGANVLTF. CDR3 in DNA: TGTGCCAGTAGAAGCCCAGGATACTCTGGGGCCAACGTCCTGACTTTC. This chain joins TRBV19 and TRBJ2-6; D gene uncertain. The germline gives CDR1 LNHDA, CDR2 SQIVND (reference sequence). The CDR3 consists of 16 residues. V was shortened by 6 bases and J by 0 bases, with 12 bases between the two germline ends.

The chain combines TRBV4-2 with TRBJ2-3; 14 nucleotides line up with TRBD2. The length of the CDR3 is 17 residues. The germline V gene has CDR1 LGHNA and CDR2 YNFKEQ. J gave up 5 bases and V 0 bases, and 4 bases lay outside the gene matches. CDR3 nucleotides: TGTGCCAGCAGCCAAGACAGGACTAGCGGGGGGAAAGATACGCAGTATTTT. This sequence encodes CASSQDRTSGGKDTQYF.

The chain carries TRBV6-5 and TRBJ1-4; D is uncertain. CDR1 is MNHEY, CDR2 SVGAGI, per germline. V was trimmed by 5 bases and J by 7 bases, leaving 17 bases between them. This CDR3 has 15 amino acids. The CDR3 nucleotides are TGTGCCAGCAGTCCCGTCCTGCATCGGGTTGAAAAACTGTTTTTT. Encoded protein: CASSPVLHRVEKLFF.

The chain combines TRBV2 with TRBJ1-1; 8 bases agree with TRBD1. Unmatched junction bases numbered 8, after V lost 8 bases and J lost 6 bases. CDR3 size: 13 residues. Germline CDR1 reads SNHLY; CDR2 reads FYNNEI. CDR3 nucleotide sequence: TGTGCCAGCCGCGACAGGGGCCGAGCTGAAGCTTTCTTT. It encodes CASRDRGRAEAFF.

V is TRBV27 and J is TRBJ2-1; a possible D gene is TRBD2 (5 bases). CDR3 size: 15 residues. Trimming took off 5 bases at V and 0 bases at J, with 11 bases between the two ends. CDR1 is MNHEY and CDR2 is SMNVEV in the germline V gene (reference sequence). The CDR3 sequence is CASSRSGYSYNEQFF. The CDR3 region has the DNA TGTGCCAGCAGTAGGAGCGGTTACTCCTACAATGAGCAGTTCTTC.

This clone turned up a few times. The chain carries TRBV10-2 and TRBJ2-3; 7 bases align to TRBD1. V lost 2 bases to trimming and J lost 5 bases; unmatched junction nucleotides: 4. The CDR3 spans 14 residues. In germline, CDR1 is WSHSY, CDR2 SAAADI. The CDR3 nucleotides read TGCGCCAGCAGTGAGACAGGGGCGGGAGATACGCAGTATTTT. This gives the protein CASSETGAGDTQYF.

The chain is built from TRBV29-1 and TRBJ2-1, with TRBD2 identical over 12 bases. The CDR3 covers 15 residues. Germline V gene data show CDR1 as SQVTM and CDR2 as ANQGSEA. V lost 7 bases, J lost 3 bases, and 7 bases stayed unmatched. The CDR3 spells CSGGMGLAGYNEQFF. The CDR3 bases are TGCAGCGGTGGGATGGGACTAGCGGGCTACAATGAGCAGTTCTTC.

This chain links TRBV4-3 with TRBJ2-1; 8 bases align to TRBD2. The CDR3 length is 18 residues. Per germline, CDR1 LGHNA and CDR2 YSLEER. V lost 0 bases, J lost 9 bases, and 16 bases stayed unmatched. This chain's CDR3 is CASSQDRGASGPQSEQFF. The CDR3 DNA sequence: TGCGCCAGCAGCCAAGATAGGGGGGCTAGCGGGCCTCAGAGTGAGCAGTTCTTC.

The chain couples TRBV5-6 to TRBJ1-1, with D unresolved. V was shortened by 0 bases and J by 11 bases, with 11 bases between the two germline ends. The germline gives CDR1 SGHDT, CDR2 YYEEEE. This CDR3 is built from 12 residues. Written as DNA, the CDR3 is TGTGCCAGCAGCTTGGGACTTAATGCGGCTTTCTTT. Translation: CASSLGLNAAFF.

CDR3 amino acids: CASSPRVGAYEQYF. As DNA, the CDR3 is TGTGCCAGCTCACCACGGGTCGGGGCCTACGAGCAGTACTTC. The chain combines TRBV18 with TRBJ2-7, with a tentative D call TRBD2 (5 bases). V shed 1 base and J shed 2 bases, with 9 bases lying between them. CDR1 is KGHSH and CDR2 is LQKENI in the germline V gene. The CDR3 is 14 amino acids.

The chain links TRBV5-1 to TRBJ2-2, with 8 bases matching TRBD1. Germline V gene data show CDR1 as SGHRS and CDR2 as YFSETQ. The CDR3 spans 16 residues. Germline trimming cut 3 bases from V and 2 bases from J; bases unmatched to any gene: 6. The CDR3 DNA reads as TGCGCCAGCAGCTCTGGGACAGGACTTAACACCGGGGAGCTGTTTTTT. This sequence encodes CASSSGTGLNTGELFF.

This clone came up once. The sample holds other DNA sequences that translate to the same CDR3. V usage is TRBV29-1 and J usage is TRBJ2-7, with TRBD1 as a possible D gene (5 bases). The CDR3 is made up of 13 amino acids. Germline assignment: CDR1 SQVTM and CDR2 ANQGSEA. V was clipped by 1 base and J by 2 bases, with 9 bases between them. The CDR3 is CSVEGQGPYEQYF. The CDR3 DNA reads as TGCAGCGTTGAAGGGCAGGGTCCCTACGAGCAGTACTTC.

This clone was counted only a few times. The chain combines TRBV10-3 with TRBJ1-1, with D perhaps matching TRBD1 (6 bases). The CDR3 has 15 amino acids. The germline V gene has CDR1 ENHRY and CDR2 SYGVKD. Trimming removed 4 bases from V and 2 bases from J, with 14 bases in between. This chain's CDR3 is CAISARGGGNTEAFF. CDR3 in DNA: TGTGCCATCAGTGCGCGGGGAGGGGGTAACACTGAAGCTTTCTTT.